The present entry profiles one T cell receptor beta chain with its context. Its antigen is unidentified. Template switching by 5'RACE produced TCR cDNA, adding a universal primer site and UMIs. From the 5' RACE reads, TCRdb called clonotypes with MiXCR, one entry per CDR3 protein. The sample has 550,000 or so distinct CDR3 sequences; under 25% are singletons. CDR3 length: 17 amino acids. From germline, CDR1 is KGHDR and CDR2 SFDVKD. Unmatched junction bases numbered 7, after V lost 4 bases and J lost 3 bases. This sample is drawn from a study of T cells after yellow fever vaccination. Looking at the study overall: Each low-cell-number fraction was prepared by means of SMART-Seq v4 Ultra Low Input. Whole-study findings and limits: Clonotypes shared by both compartments, CD4 and CD8, made up a small share. A large majority of primary-vaccination clones showed up again after the booster (approximately 95% CD4, around 90% CD8).

The specimen was PBMCs, collected 15 days after the yellow fever booster vaccination. This receptor was taken from a young man who received the YFV17D yellow fever vaccine. This chain uses TRBV24-1 with TRBJ2-6; TRBD2 aligns across 8 bases. In DNA form, the CDR3 reads TGTGCCACCAGTGACAAGGGACTAGGACGTGGGGCCAACGTCCTGACTTTC. Its translation: CATSDKGLGRGANVLTF.